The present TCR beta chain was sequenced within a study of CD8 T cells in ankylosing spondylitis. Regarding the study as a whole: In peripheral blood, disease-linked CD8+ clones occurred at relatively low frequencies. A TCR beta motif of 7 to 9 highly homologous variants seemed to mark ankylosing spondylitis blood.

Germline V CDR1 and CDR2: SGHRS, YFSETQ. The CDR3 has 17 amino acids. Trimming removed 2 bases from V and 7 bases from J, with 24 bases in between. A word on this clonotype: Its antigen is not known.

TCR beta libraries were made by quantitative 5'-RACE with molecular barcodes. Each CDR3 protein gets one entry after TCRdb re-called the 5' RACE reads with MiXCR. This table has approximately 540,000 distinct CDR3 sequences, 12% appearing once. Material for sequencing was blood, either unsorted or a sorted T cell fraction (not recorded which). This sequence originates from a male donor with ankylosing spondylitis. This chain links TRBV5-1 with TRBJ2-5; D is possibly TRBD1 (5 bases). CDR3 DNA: TGCGCCAGCAGCTTCTCCGGTCAGGACATACGGGCTGGGACCCAGTACTTC. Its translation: CASSFSGQDIRAGTQYF.